This TCR beta chain was identified during a study of identical twins. The V gene lost 4 bases and the J gene lost 0 bases, with 17 bases spanning the gap. The CDR3 contains 18 residues. Germline V gene lookup returns CDR1 SGHTS and CDR2 YDEGEE. Whole-study results and caveats: Beta clonotypes that were abundant in cord blood contained fewer insertions, a pattern absent from memory repertoires. Cross-sectional statistics underpinned the conclusions; the same donors were not followed. Model-predicted out-of-frame TCR alpha sharing fell below observed values in monozygotic twins.

As for this clonotype: Its antigen is not identified.

Addition of a universal primer site occurred through template switching, and cDNA carried unique molecular identifiers. TCRdb reprocessed the 5' RACE reads with MiXCR, giving one entry per CDR3 protein. Of 1,800,000 or so distinct CDR3 sequences in the sample, less than 35% were seen once. Sequenced: cord blood. V is TRBV5-8 and J is TRBJ2-6, with D uncertain. The sequence came from a newborn girl in good health. The CDR3 DNA reads TGTGCCAGCAGCCCGATTACTACAAAATCCTCTGGGGCCAACGTCCTGACTTTC. This sequence encodes CASSPITTKSSGANVLTF.